These 21 T cell receptor beta chains were all obtained from the same sample, sequenced in a study of T-cell memory formation after mild COVID-19. In TCRdb, the 5' RACE reads were re-called with MiXCR into one record per CDR3 protein. The data show 60,000 to 65,000 distinct CDR3 sequences, with around 10% seen just once and approximately 1.1% held by the top ten. Input material: PBMCs or a T cell subset sorted from them (not recorded which). The receptors stem from a man between 18 and 29 years old who had mild COVID-19 (a few samples of this study predate the infection). Cell type and time point are not known.

This clonotype occurred a few times. The V and J genes are TRBV11-2 and TRBJ2-3, with D perhaps matching TRBD2 (5 bases). The V gene lost 2 bases and the J gene lost 1 base, with 13 bases spanning the gap. CDR1 is SGHAT, CDR2 FQNNGV, per germline. This CDR3 comprises 16 residues. The chain's CDR3 is CASSLMASLRTDTQYF. The CDR3 DNA reads as TGTGCCAGCAGCTTAATGGCTAGCCTTCGCACAGATACGCAGTATTTT.

This clonotype was seen more than once but under ten times. This rearrangement joins TRBV11-1 to TRBJ1-1; D gene unclear. The CDR3 spans 12 residues. The V gene lost 6 bases and the J gene lost 0 bases, with 5 bases spanning the gap. In germline, CDR1 is SGHAT, CDR2 FQDESV (reference sequence). CDR3 nucleotide sequence: TGTGCCAGCAGGCTTCTGAACACTGAAGCTTTCTTT. This sequence encodes CASRLLNTEAFF.

In this sample, this clonotype turned up a few times. J is TRBJ2-3 and V is TRBV6-2 or TRBV6-3; 9 nucleotides agree with TRBD1. Germline values: CDR1 MNHEY, CDR2 SVGEGT. The length of the CDR3 is 15 residues. The trim removed 6 bases at V and 1 base at J, leaving 5 bases unmatched. CDR3 protein: CASRKQGAGTDTQYF. CDR3 nucleotide sequence: TGTGCCAGCAGAAAACAGGGGGCCGGCACAGATACGCAGTATTTT.

This clonotype was counted between two and nine times. The V and J genes are TRBV7-2 and TRBJ2-5; 12 bases align to TRBD2. The J segment lost 2 bases and the V segment lost 5 bases, leaving 6 bases of the junction unmatched. This CDR3 is 16 amino acids long. From germline, CDR1 is SGHTA and CDR2 FQGNSA. CDR3 sequence (DNA): TGTGCCAGCAGCCCGGCTAGCGGGGGGGGACAAGAGACCCAGTACTTC. This encodes CASSPASGGGQETQYF. Looking up the rest from reference TRBV7-2 and TRBJ2-5 gives the full variable domain: GAGVSQSPSNKVTEKGKDVELRCDPISGHTALYWYRQSLGQGLEFLIYFQGNSAPDKSGLPSDRFSAERTGGSVSTLTIQRTQQEDSAVYLCASSPASGGGQETQYFGPGTRLLVL.

This chain uses TRBV21-1 with TRBJ2-6; TRBD2 was called by the table and not checked on the DNA. TRBV21-1 is a documented pseudogene. The CDR3 has 18 amino acids. DNA of the CDR3: TGTGCCAGCAGCAGGGAACCGGGACTGCGCTCTGGGGCCAACGTCCTGACTTTC. Translated: CASSREPGLRSGANVLTF.

This clonotype appeared many times. The V and J genes are TRBV6-1 and TRBJ2-5; 12 positions agree with TRBD2. V was pared by 6 bases and J by 0 bases, with 8 bases of the junction left unmatched. CDR3 length: 17 amino acids. In germline, CDR1 is MNHNS, CDR2 SASEGT. The CDR3 nucleotides are TGTGCCAGCAGACGACTAGCGGGGGCCATGTACCAAGAGACCCAGTACTTC. Translation: CASRRLAGAMYQETQYF.

This clonotype was found many times. V and J are TRBV4-3 and TRBJ2-2; maybe TRBD2 (7 bases). Trimming pared 0 bases from V and 6 bases from J, leaving 11 bases between. This CDR3 has 15 residues. The germline V gene has CDR1 LGHNA and CDR2 YSLEER. CDR3 residues: CASSQDRGGAGELFF. CDR3 bases: TGCGCCAGCAGCCAAGATAGAGGGGGGGCCGGGGAGCTGTTTTTT.

This clonotype was detected a few times. V is TRBV29-1 and J is TRBJ1-1; D is ambiguous. V gave up 3 bases and J gave up 3 bases, with 5 bases separating them. CDR1 and CDR2 from the germline V gene are SQVTM and ANQGSEA. This CDR3 spans 11 amino acids. The CDR3 protein is CSVEGYTEAFF. CDR3 in DNA: TGCAGCGTTGAGGGGTACACTGAAGCTTTCTTT.

This clonotype has just a few counts. J is TRBJ2-3 and V is TRBV6-2 or TRBV6-3; TRBD2 matches at 14 bases. Germline V gene lookup returns CDR1 MNHEY and CDR2 SVGEGT. J gave up 4 bases and V 6 bases, and 6 bases lay outside the gene matches. The CDR3 spans 16 residues. The CDR3: CASSRLAGGPPDTQYF. The CDR3 DNA reads as TGTGCCAGCAGCCGACTAGCGGGGGGGCCCCCAGATACGCAGTATTTT.

This clonotype came up a few times. The chain is built from TRBV3-1 and TRBJ2-2; 7 bases match TRBD1. The trim removed 4 bases at V and 4 bases at J, leaving 9 bases unmatched. This CDR3 is 16 amino acids long. Per germline, CDR1 LGHDT and CDR2 YNNKEL (reference sequence). In DNA, the CDR3 is TGTGCCAGCAGCCCCTCGACAGGGTTCGGCACCGGGGAGCTGTTTTTT. Protein: CASSPSTGFGTGELFF.

The rearrangement links TRBV20-1 to TRBJ2-7; 7 bases are a match to TRBD1. CDR3 length: 14 amino acids. The germline V gene has CDR1 DFQATT and CDR2 SNEGSKA (reference sequence). V lost 6 bases, J lost 5 bases, and 13 bases stayed unmatched. In nucleotides, the CDR3 is TGCAGTGCCACTATCCCGGGACAGAGGCACGAGCAGTACTTC. Protein sequence: CSATIPGQRHEQYF.

This clonotype was recorded at least ten times. This rearrangement joins TRBV4-3 to TRBJ2-3; TRBD2 matches 9 bases. Germline values: CDR1 LGHNA, CDR2 YSLEER. V lost 0 bases, J lost 1 base, and 14 bases stayed unmatched. The CDR3 covers 20 residues. The CDR3 sequence is CASSQDRASGGIRGTDTQYF. The CDR3 DNA is TGCGCCAGCAGCCAAGATCGGGCCAGCGGGGGGATTCGGGGCACAGATACGCAGTATTTT.

Ten or more counts support this clonotype. This chain uses TRBV27 with TRBJ2-3; TRBD2 agrees at 7 bases. CDR1 is MNHEY and CDR2 is SMNVEV in the germline V gene (reference sequence). J lost 2 bases, V lost 3 bases, and 8 bases had no gene match. This CDR3 contains 16 residues. The CDR3 nucleotides read TGTGCCAGCAGTTTGAGGGACTATACTACCACAGATACGCAGTATTTT. Its protein is CASSLRDYTTTDTQYF.

The gene calls are TRBV7-2 and TRBJ1-1, with 7 bases lining up with TRBD1. J was trimmed by 11 bases and V by 2 bases; bases with no gene match: 8. The V gene's germline CDR1 is SGHTA and CDR2 FQGNSA. The CDR3 has 13 residues. The CDR3 protein is CASSLNRDRVAFF. The CDR3 DNA reads TGTGCCAGCAGCTTAAACCGGGACAGAGTTGCTTTCTTT. The variable domain in full, with the rest retrieved from reference TRBV7-2 and TRBJ1-1, is GAGVSQSPSNKVTEKGKDVELRCDPISGHTALYWYRQSLGQGLEFLIYFQGNSAPDKSGLPSDRFSAERTGGSVSTLTIQRTQQEDSAVYLCASSLNRDRVAFFGQGTRLTVV.

The table lists this clonotype with a few counts. This sequence joins TRBV4-3 and TRBJ1-2; D gene unclear. Germline V lookup: CDR1 LGHNA, CDR2 YSLEER. The V gene lost 0 bases and the J gene lost 3 bases, with 11 bases spanning the gap. The CDR3 is 15 residues long. The CDR3 spells CASSQDGGKDYGYTF. DNA for the CDR3: TGCGCCAGCAGCCAAGACGGAGGGAAGGACTATGGCTACACCTTC.

This clonotype occurred a few times. This chain links TRBV2 with TRBJ2-7; D may be TRBD1 (7 bases). The germline V and J ends were trimmed by 7 bases and 4 bases, with 17 bases remaining between them. CDR3 length equals 14 residues. Germline CDR1 is SNHLY and CDR2 is FYNNEI. CDR3 amino acids: CASIAQGTRYEQYF. The CDR3 nucleotides are TGTGCCAGCATCGCACAGGGGACTCGGTACGAGCAGTACTTC.

The chain has TRBV10-3 and TRBJ2-3; D uncertain. Germline V gives CDR1 ENHRY, CDR2 SYGVKD. V lost 6 bases to trimming and J lost 4 bases, with 8 bases between them. CDR3 size: 12 residues. The CDR3 loop is CAIRGRADTQYF. The CDR3 DNA is TGTGCCATCAGGGGCCGGGCAGATACGCAGTATTTT.

In its sample, this clonotype was seen many times. V gene TRBV7-2 combines with J gene TRBJ2-7; D is perhaps TRBD1 (6 bases). The CDR3 runs 14 residues. The V and J ends lost 4 bases and 1 base respectively, with 11 bases between them. The germline V gene encodes CDR1 SGHTA and CDR2 FQGNSA. CDR3 coding DNA: TGTGCCAGCAGCTCCAGGCAGGGGTCCTACGAGCAGTACTTC. Protein sequence: CASSSRQGSYEQYF.

Many counts were recorded for this clonotype. The gene calls are TRBV7-9 and TRBJ2-5; possible D gene TRBD1, 5 bases. This CDR3 contains 12 residues. Trimming took 3 bases from V and 5 from J, leaving 7 bases between them. CDR1 SEHNR and CDR2 FQNEAQ come from the germline V gene (reference sequence). CDR3 nucleotides: TGTGCCAGCAGCTTCGCAGGGGAGACCCAGTACTTC. Amino acids: CASSFAGETQYF.

This clonotype was observed a handful of times. The chain links TRBV28 to TRBJ2-3, with 12 bases identical to TRBD2. The V and J ends lost 7 bases and 5 bases, in that order; junction bases with no gene match: 7. The CDR3 is 15 amino acids. CDR1 and CDR2 (germline): MDHEN, SYDVKM. CDR3: CASTSLAGGIDTQYF. The DNA of the CDR3 is TGTGCCAGCACCTCTCTAGCGGGGGGGATAGATACGCAGTATTTT.

A remark on this clonotype: The germline gene is not matched at one end of the junction; a read error may be the cause. The chain combines TRBV19 with TRBJ2-1; 7 bases align to TRBD2. This CDR3 has 14 amino acids. Germline CDR1 and CDR2: LNHDA and SQIVND (reference sequence). CDR3 coding DNA: TGTGCCAGGAGTATTAGCGGGTTTTACAATGAGCAGTTCTTC. The encoded protein is CARSISGFYNEQFF. Drawing the rest from reference TRBV19 and TRBJ2-1, the complete variable domain is DGGITQSPKYLFRKEGQNVTLSCEQNLNHDAMYWYRQDPGQGLRLIYYSQIVNDFQKGDIAEGYSVSREKKESFPLTVTSAQKNPTAFYLCARSISGFYNEQFFGPGTRLTVL.